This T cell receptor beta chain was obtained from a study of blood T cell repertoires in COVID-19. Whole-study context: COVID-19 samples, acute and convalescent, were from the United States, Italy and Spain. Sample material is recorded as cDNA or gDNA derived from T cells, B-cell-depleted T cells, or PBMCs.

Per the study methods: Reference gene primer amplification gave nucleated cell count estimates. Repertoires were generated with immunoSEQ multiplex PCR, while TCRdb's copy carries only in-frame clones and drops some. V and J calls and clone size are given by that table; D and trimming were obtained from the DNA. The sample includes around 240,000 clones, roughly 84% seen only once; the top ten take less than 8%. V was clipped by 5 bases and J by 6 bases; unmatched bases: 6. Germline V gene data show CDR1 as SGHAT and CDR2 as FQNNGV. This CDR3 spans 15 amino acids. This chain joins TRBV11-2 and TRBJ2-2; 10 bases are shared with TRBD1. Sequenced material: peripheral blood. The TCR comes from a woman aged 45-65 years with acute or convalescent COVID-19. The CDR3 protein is CASSRVGQGAGELFF. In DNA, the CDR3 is TGTGCCAGCAGCCGAGTAGGACAGGGGGCCGGGGAGCTGTTTTTT. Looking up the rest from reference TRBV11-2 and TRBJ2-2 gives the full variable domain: EAGVAQSPRYKIIEKRQSVAFWCNPISGHATLYWYQQILGQGPKLLIQFQNNGVVDDSQLPKDRFSAERLKGVDSTLKIQPAKLEDSAVYLCASSRVGQGAGELFFGEGSRLTVL.